This is a list of T cell receptor beta chains from one sample in a study of T cell changes during pregnancy in multiple sclerosis. The method was immunoSEQ multiplex PCR; TCRdb's version includes in-frame clones alone and lacks a portion of them. Here the sample spans around 110,000 clones, 85% to 95% being singletons. This specimen was peripheral blood, taken after pregnancy. The receptors were gathered from a female donor with multiple sclerosis, enrolled in a pregnancy study. Both conserved end residues are part of each CDR3. The size field is filled for only some rows; it gives once, few, many or a size class.

v_gene: TRBV7-9
abundance: NA
CDR3aa: CASRPTQGGSPLHF

v_gene: TRBV2
abundance: NA
CDR3aa: CASSEDNYQPQHF

v_gene: TRBV6-5
abundance: NA
CDR3aa: CASSYVRLGQPYGYTF

v_gene: TRBV19
abundance: NA
CDR3aa: CASRERRTSTDTQYF

v_gene: TRBV9
abundance: NA
CDR3aa: CASSSKDRGGFPTNEKLFF

v_gene: TRBV19
abundance: NA
CDR3aa: CASSTSEDTEAFF

v_gene: TRBV27
abundance: NA
CDR3aa: CASSHRQGYEQYF

v_gene: TRBV5-1
abundance: NA
CDR3aa: CASMDRADTQYF

v_gene: TRBV5-1
abundance: few
CDR3aa: CASSLVGVPNTEAFF

v_gene: TRBV27
abundance: NA
CDR3aa: CASSPRDRGTAEAFF

v_gene: TRBV10-3
abundance: NA
CDR3aa: CAIGDSTDTQYF

v_gene: TRBV2
abundance: NA
CDR3aa: CASSPEGGGSYEQYF

v_gene: TRBV28
abundance: NA
CDR3aa: CASSRGGYEQYF

v_gene: TRBV6-5
abundance: NA
CDR3aa: CASSPDRRTEAFF

v_gene: TRBV27
abundance: NA
CDR3aa: CASSPGQGRSSYEQYF

v_gene: TRBV7-2
abundance: NA
CDR3aa: CASSLIAGALTSNTGELFF

v_gene: TRBV2
abundance: NA
CDR3aa: CASSVAGYGYTF

v_gene: TRBV27
abundance: NA
CDR3aa: CASSLQGRNNQPQHF

v_gene: TRBV7-9
abundance: NA
CDR3aa: CASSSGQGSTEAFF

v_gene: TRBV19
abundance: NA
CDR3aa: CASSSRENTEAFF

v_gene: TRBV6-5
abundance: NA
CDR3aa: CASRLGTGADTQYF

v_gene: TRBV27
abundance: NA
CDR3aa: CASKLTASNQPQHF

v_gene: TRBV19
abundance: NA
CDR3aa: CASSITGGDSPLHF

v_gene: TRBV5-4
abundance: NA
CDR3aa: CASSRFRDRGDENIQYF

v_gene: TRBV5-6
abundance: NA
CDR3aa: CASSSPGQGKYEQYF

v_gene: TRBV11-2
abundance: NA
CDR3aa: CASRKTSGANNEQFF

v_gene: TRBV2
abundance: NA
CDR3aa: CASSGQGARVYGYTF

v_gene: TRBV6-1
abundance: NA
CDR3aa: CASSRGTGEGDF

v_gene: TRBV2
abundance: NA
CDR3aa: CASSEIATGGYTF

v_gene: TRBV18
abundance: NA
CDR3aa: CASSPPRTGGLPNEQFF

v_gene: TRBV7-7
abundance: NA
CDR3aa: CASSLDPGFQETQYF

v_gene: TRBV6-5
abundance: NA
CDR3aa: CASSYGREYIQYF

v_gene: TRBV6-4
abundance: once
CDR3aa: CASSAIAGVYNEQFF

v_gene: TRBV11-2
abundance: NA
CDR3aa: CASSLGGLGNNEQFF

v_gene: TRBV5-6
abundance: NA
CDR3aa: CASSPHPVFVRGAYEQYF

v_gene: TRBV19
abundance: NA
CDR3aa: CASTPWGGNTDTQYF

v_gene: TRBV28
abundance: NA
CDR3aa: CASSSGGLAGGKSSYNEQFF

v_gene: TRBV9
abundance: NA
CDR3aa: CASSFRGGAGEQFF

v_gene: TRBV14
abundance: once
CDR3aa: CASSRQGAPKHGGFNQPQHF

v_gene: TRBV11-2
abundance: NA
CDR3aa: CASSTPGTHNEQFF

v_gene: TRBV7-8
abundance: NA
CDR3aa: CASSFGDRSNSPLHF

v_gene: TRBV15
abundance: NA
CDR3aa: CATSRDFDRGYYGYTF

v_gene: TRBV28
abundance: NA
CDR3aa: CASSLMSGVNIQYF

v_gene: TRBV5-1
abundance: NA
CDR3aa: CASSDTLVETQYF

v_gene: TRBV6-1
abundance: NA
CDR3aa: CASSGRTGFEAFF

v_gene: TRBV27
abundance: NA
CDR3aa: CASSLKQGRTEAFF